Reported below is one TCR beta chain. Here immunoSEQ multiplex PCR was the method, and the copy in TCRdb shows in-frame clones only, minus some. The table has about 17,000 clones, 76% seen once; the top ten hold roughly 4%. Stated time point: inflamed ileum from the surgical specimen. V dropped 5 bases and J dropped 1; count of bases not matched to a gene: 8. There are 16 residues in the CDR3. The germline CDR1 and CDR2 sequences are LNHDA and SQIVND (reference sequence). These data originate in a study of T cell repertoires in ileal Crohn's disease. Study background: M0 samples are biopsies from inflamed ileum in the resection specimen.

The receptor was isolated from an adult with Crohn's disease. Material: ileal tissue. This sequence joins TRBV19 and TRBJ1-1; 9 bases map to TRBD1. The CDR3 protein is CASSVRQGEGNTEAFF. As DNA, the CDR3 is TGTGCCAGTAGTGTGAGACAGGGGGAAGGGAACACTGAAGCTTTCTTT.